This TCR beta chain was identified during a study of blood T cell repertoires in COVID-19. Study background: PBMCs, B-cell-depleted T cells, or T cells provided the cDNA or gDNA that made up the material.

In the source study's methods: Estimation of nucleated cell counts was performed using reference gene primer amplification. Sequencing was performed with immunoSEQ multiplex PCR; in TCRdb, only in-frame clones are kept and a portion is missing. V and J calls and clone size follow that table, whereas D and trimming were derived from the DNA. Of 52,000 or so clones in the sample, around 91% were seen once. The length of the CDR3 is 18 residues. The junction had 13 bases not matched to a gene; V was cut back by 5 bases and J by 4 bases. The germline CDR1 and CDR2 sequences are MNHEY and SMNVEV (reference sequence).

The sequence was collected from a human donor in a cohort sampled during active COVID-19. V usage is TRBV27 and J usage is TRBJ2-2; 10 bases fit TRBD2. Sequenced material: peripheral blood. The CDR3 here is CASSSSVGTSVGTGELFF. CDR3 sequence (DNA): TGTGCCAGCAGTAGTTCCGTCGGGACTAGCGTGGGCACCGGGGAGCTGTTTTTT.